The rows below give T cell receptor beta chains drawn from one sample of a study of human thymus T cells. The protocol was immunoSEQ multiplex PCR, while the TCRdb copy is restricted to in-frame clones and leaves out a portion. The repertoire holds tens of thousands of clones, about 95% seen once, with around 0.037% in the top ten. Material for sequencing was thymus tissue. The source is a girl under three years old with a congenital heart defect but otherwise immunologically healthy. CDR3s include the opening cysteine and the closing phenylalanine or tryptophan. The D gene is left open where the match is weak. A clone size is listed for some rows: how often the clone was seen (once, few, many), or a class if it is expanded.

clone_size | d_call | j_call | v_call | cdr3_nt | cdr3_aa
. | . | TRBJ1-2 | TRBV27 | TGTGCCAGCAGTTCTCGGGGGGCTAATAACTATGGCTACACCTTC | CASSSRGANNYGYTF
. | TRBD1 | TRBJ2-6 | TRBV29-1 | TGCAGCGTTGAAGTCCGGACAGGGGGAAAGGAACCTTCTGGGGCCAACGTCCTGACTTTC | CSVEVRTGGKEPSGANVLTF
. | TRBD2 | TRBJ2-1 | TRBV7-6 | TGTGCCAGCAGTGTCATCAGAGGGACTAGCGGGAGACGCTCCTACAATGAGCAGTTCTTC | CASSVIRGTSGRRSYNEQFF
. | TRBD2 | TRBJ2-1 | TRBV5-1 | TGCGCCAGCAGCGCGGGACTAGCGGGGAACAATGAGCAGTTCTTC | CASSAGLAGNNEQFF
. | . | TRBJ2-7 | TRBV21-1 | TGTGCCAGCAGCAAGACTAGCCGGAGGGACTACGAGCAGTACTTC | CASSKTSRRDYEQYF
. | TRBD1 | TRBJ1-5 | TRBV28 | TGTGCCAGCAGTTCTCGACAGGGCTTTCGTCAGCCCCAGCATTTT | CASSSRQGFRQPQHF
. | TRBD2 | TRBJ2-7 | TRBV11-3 | TGTGCCAGCAGCTGTGGACTAGCGGGGGTTTCTCGCGAGCAGTACTTC | CASSCGLAGVSREQYF
. | TRBD2 | TRBJ2-2 | TRBV27 | TGTGCCAGCAGCCGCAAACCCCTAGCGGGGAGCACCGGGGAGCTGTTTTTT | CASSRKPLAGSTGELFF
. | . | TRBJ2-7 | TRBV18 | TGTGCCAGCTCACCGGAAGGGACGACCGAGCAGTACTTC | CASSPEGTTEQYF
. | . | TRBJ2-5 | TRBV29-1 | TGCAGCGTTGACAGGTACCAAGAGACCCAGTACTTC | CSVDRYQETQYF
. | . | TRBJ1-2 | TRBV28 | TGTGCCAGCAGTTTAAGGGAGTATGGCTACACCTTC | CASSLREYGYTF
. | TRBD1 | TRBJ1-4 | TRBV4-3 | TGCGCCAGCAGCCATAGACAGGGGGGAGAAAAACTGTTTTTT | CASSHRQGGEKLFF
. | . | TRBJ2-5 | TRBV19 | TGTGCCTCCACCCGGGACCCCGGTGCAAGGCCCCAGTACTTC | CASTRDPGARPQYF
. | TRBD1 | TRBJ1-2 | TRBV29-1 | TGCAGCGTCCGGGACAGCTATGGCTACACCTTC | CSVRDSYGYTF
few | TRBD1 | TRBJ1-1 | TRBV10-3 | TGTGCCATCAGTGTTGGGGGGACAGGGGATGGAACTGAAGCTTTCTTT | CAISVGGTGDGTEAFF
. | . | TRBJ1-1 | TRBV5-6 | TGTGCCAGCGGCTTGGACCCAAGAATTATGAACACTGAAGCTTTCTTT | CASGLDPRIMNTEAFF
. | . | TRBJ2-5 | TRBV29-1 | TGCAGCGTTGAAGACCGCCTTAGGGGCGCTCCAGAGACCCAGTACTTC | CSVEDRLRGAPETQYF
. | . | TRBJ1-1 | TRBV28 | TGTGCCAGCAGTTTAGCCTCGGGAACTGAAGCTTTCTTT | CASSLASGTEAFF
. | TRBD2 | TRBJ2-1 | TRBV11-2 | TGTGCCAGCAGCCGCGGACTAGCGGGAGGGCCGTTCGCCTACAATGAGCAGTTCTTC | CASSRGLAGGPFAYNEQFF
. | TRBD2 | TRBJ2-2 | TRBV10-3 | TGTGCCATCCCTCGGGGACTAGCGGGAGTTCTGCACACCGGGGAGCTGTTTTTT | CAIPRGLAGVLHTGELFF
. | . | TRBJ1-5 | TRBV27 | TGTGCCAGCAGTTTATCGCTTCAGGGGAAGGGCAATCAGCCCCAGCATTTT | CASSLSLQGKGNQPQHF
once | . | TRBJ2-7 | TRBV6-1 | TGTGCCAGCAGTGAAGTGAGCATCAACTTC | CASSEVSINF
. | TRBD2 | TRBJ2-1 | TRBV7-4 | TGTGCCAGCAGGGTCCGGCCTACTAGCGGGAGGGCCAAAGAGCAGTTCTTC | CASRVRPTSGRAKEQFF
. | . | TRBJ2-5 | TRBV27 | TGTGCCAGCCGGGATAGGCCTCCTCAAGAGACCCAGTACTTC | CASRDRPPQETQYF
. | . | TRBJ1-2 | TRBV30 | TGTGCCTGGAGTTTGGTCCTCTACTATGGCTACACCTTC | CAWSLVLYYGYTF
. | TRBD2 | TRBJ2-5 | TRBV29-1 | TGCAGCGTTGACGGCGGGAGGGCCCCAGAGACCCAGTACTTC | CSVDGGRAPETQYF
few | . | TRBJ1-1 | TRBV29-1 | TGCAGCGTTCGGCGTGTGATTAACACTGAAGCTTTCTTT | CSVRRVINTEAFF
once | . | TRBJ1-2 | TRBV7-8 | TGTGCCAGCAGCTTAAGCGTTCAGGACTATGGCTACACCTTC | CASSLSVQDYGYTF
few | TRBD1 | TRBJ1-1 | TRBV19 | TGTGCCAGCCGAACAAAGATTCCGGGACAGGGTTACACTGAAGCTTTCTTT | CASRTKIPGQGYTEAFF
. | TRBD1 | TRBJ1-1 | TRBV6-5 | TGTGCCAGCCACCACCCACAGGGGTCTGCTGAAGCTTTCTTT | CASHHPQGSAEAFF
. | TRBD2 | TRBJ2-1 | TRBV2 | TGTGCCAGCGGAAGACTAGCGGGGCTACTCTCCTACAATGAGCAGTTCTTC | CASGRLAGLLSYNEQFF
. | TRBD1 | TRBJ2-6 | TRBV18 | TGTGCCAGCTCCCTTAACGACAGGGGGCGGATTGGGGCCAACGTCCTGACTTTC | CASSLNDRGRIGANVLTF
. | TRBD1 | TRBJ2-7 | TRBV5-1 | TGCGCCAGCAGCCATTCGCAGGCCCGGACAGGTAATCGTTACGAGCAGTACTTC | CASSHSQARTGNRYEQYF
. | . | TRBJ1-4 | TRBV9 | TGTGCCAGCAGCGTATGGACAGCTGGAAGCGAAAAACTGTTTTTT | CASSVWTAGSEKLFF
. | TRBD1 | TRBJ2-4 | TRBV2 | TGTGCCAGCAGTGAATATCCCTATGGACAGGACTGCCTTTCCGTTAAAAACATTCAGTACTTC | CASSEYPYGQDCLSVKNIQYF
. | TRBD1 | TRBJ2-7 | TRBV5-5 | TGTGCCAGCAGCGGGGAGACAGGGCCCTACGAGCAGTACTTC | CASSGETGPYEQYF
. | . | TRBJ2-7 | TRBV5-1 | TGCGCCAGCAGCTTGGCAGCTAGCCCCAACGAGCAGTACTTC | CASSLAASPNEQYF
. | . | TRBJ1-4 | TRBV29-1 | TGCAGCGTTGCCGTTCATACGGCAACTAATGAAAAACTGTTTTTT | CSVAVHTATNEKLFF
. | . | TRBJ1-2 | TRBV21-1 | TGTGCCAGCAGCAAAGGGACAGGGGGGGATGGCTACACCTTC | CASSKGTGGDGYTF
. | . | TRBJ2-4 | TRBV5-5 | TGTGCCAGCAGCCTTTCGGGTTTGGGGATTTGGGGAGCCAAAAACATTCAGTACTTC | CASSLSGLGIWGAKNIQYF
. | . | TRBJ2-4 | TRBV4-2 | TGTGCCAGCAGATTCTCGGACCGAGCCAAAAACATTCAGTACTTC | CASRFSDRAKNIQYF
. | . | TRBJ2-7 | TRBV5-1 | TGCGCCAGCAGCCGGCAGGGTCTTGCCTACGAGCAGTACTTC | CASSRQGLAYEQYF
. | TRBD2 | TRBJ2-7 | TRBV6-6 | TGTGCCAGCAGTTATCCTAGCGGGATTGAGTCCTACGAGCAGTACTTC | CASSYPSGIESYEQYF
. | TRBD2 | TRBJ2-7 | TRBV7-2 | TGTGCCAGCTCCCCGGACGGACTAGGGGAACAGTACTTC | CASSPDGLGEQYF
. | . | TRBJ2-1 | TRBV20-1 | TGCAGTGCTAGTACGGACAATGAGCAGTTCTTC | CSASTDNEQFF
once | . | TRBJ2-5 | TRBV5-1 | TGCGCCAGCAGCTTGAAGGGCGGGACAGAAGAGACCCAGTACTTC | CASSLKGGTEETQYF
. | TRBD2 | TRBJ2-1 | TRBV5-1 | TGCGCCAGCAGCCTCCTAGCGGGCCCATACAATGAGCAGTTCTTC | CASSLLAGPYNEQFF
. | . | TRBJ1-2 | TRBV6-6 | TGTGCCAGCAGACGAGACAGTGATGGCTACACCTTC | CASRRDSDGYTF
. | TRBD1 | TRBJ2-3 | TRBV5-4 | TGTGCCAGCAGCCAACAGGGGTCTAGCACAGATACGCAGTATTTT | CASSQQGSSTDTQYF
once | . | TRBJ2-1 | TRBV19 | TGTGCCAGTAGTATCTCAGGTGCCCCACCCTACAATGAGCAGTTCTTC | CASSISGAPPYNEQFF
once | . | TRBJ2-1 | TRBV5-1 | TGCGCCAGCAGCTTGGCCGCAAGTAGAAACAATGAGCAGTTCTTC | CASSLAASRNNEQFF
. | TRBD1 | TRBJ2-7 | TRBV2 | TGTGCCAGCAGTGAGGGGGACAGGTCAACCTACGAGCAGTACTTC | CASSEGDRSTYEQYF
. | . | TRBJ2-1 | TRBV7-6 | TGTGCCAGCAGCTCCCCCGGGGAGAACTACAATGAGCAGTTCTTC | CASSSPGENYNEQFF
. | . | TRBJ2-3 | TRBV28 | TGTGCCAGCAGTTTAAACCGGTGCAGGAGAGCAGATACGCAGTATTTT | CASSLNRCRRADTQYF
. | . | TRBJ1-2 | TRBV4-3 | TGCGCCAGCAGCCAAGACCGTACTCTCCCGGGTGCTAGGGGTAAATACACCTTC | CASSQDRTLPGARGKYTF